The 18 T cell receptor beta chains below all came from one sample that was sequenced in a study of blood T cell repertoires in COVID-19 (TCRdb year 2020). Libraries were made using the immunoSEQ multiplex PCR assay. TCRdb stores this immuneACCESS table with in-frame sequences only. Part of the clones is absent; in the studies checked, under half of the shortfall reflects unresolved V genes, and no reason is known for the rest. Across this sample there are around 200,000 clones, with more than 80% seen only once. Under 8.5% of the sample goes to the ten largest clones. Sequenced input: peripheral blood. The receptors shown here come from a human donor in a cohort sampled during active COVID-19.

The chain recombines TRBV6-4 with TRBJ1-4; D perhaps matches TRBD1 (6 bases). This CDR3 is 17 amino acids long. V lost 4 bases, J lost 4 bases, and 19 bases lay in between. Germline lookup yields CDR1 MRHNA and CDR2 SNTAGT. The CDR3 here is CASSASGQLFLNEKLFF. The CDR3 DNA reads TGTGCCAGCAGTGCCTCTGGACAGCTTTTTCTTAATGAAAAACTGTTTTTT.

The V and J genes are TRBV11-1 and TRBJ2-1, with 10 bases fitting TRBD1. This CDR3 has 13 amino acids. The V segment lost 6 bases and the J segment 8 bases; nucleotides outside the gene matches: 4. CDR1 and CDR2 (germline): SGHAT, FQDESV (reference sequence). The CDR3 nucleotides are TGTGCCAGCAGGGGGACAGGGGTTGATGAGCAGTTCTTC. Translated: CASRGTGVDEQFF.

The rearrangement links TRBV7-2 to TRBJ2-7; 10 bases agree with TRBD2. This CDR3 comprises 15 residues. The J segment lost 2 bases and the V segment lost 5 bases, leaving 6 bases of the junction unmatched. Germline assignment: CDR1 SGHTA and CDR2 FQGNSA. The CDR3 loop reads CASSPASGGAYEQYF. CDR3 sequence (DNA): TGTGCCAGCAGCCCCGCGAGCGGGGGGGCCTACGAGCAGTACTTC.

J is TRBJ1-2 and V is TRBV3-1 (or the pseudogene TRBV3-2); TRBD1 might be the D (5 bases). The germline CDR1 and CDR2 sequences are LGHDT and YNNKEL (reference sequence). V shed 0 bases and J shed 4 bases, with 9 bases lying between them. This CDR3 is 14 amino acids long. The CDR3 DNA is TGTGCCAGCAGCCAAGATGTAGGGGTCTATGGCTACACCTTC. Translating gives CASSQDVGVYGYTF.

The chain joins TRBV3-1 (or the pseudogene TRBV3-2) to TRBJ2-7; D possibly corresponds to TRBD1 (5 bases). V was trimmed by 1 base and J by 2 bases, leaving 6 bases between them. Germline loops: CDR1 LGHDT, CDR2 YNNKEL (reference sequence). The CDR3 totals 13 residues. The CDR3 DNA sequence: TGTGCCAGCAGCCAAGGGACAACCTACGAGCAGTACTTC. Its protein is CASSQGTTYEQYF.

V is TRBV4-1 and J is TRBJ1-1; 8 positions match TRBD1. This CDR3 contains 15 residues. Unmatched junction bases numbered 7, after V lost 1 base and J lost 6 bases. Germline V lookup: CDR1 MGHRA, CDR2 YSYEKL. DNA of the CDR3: TGCGCCAGCAGCCAAGTAGGACAGGGAGTCTCTGAAGCTTTCTTT. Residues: CASSQVGQGVSEAFF.

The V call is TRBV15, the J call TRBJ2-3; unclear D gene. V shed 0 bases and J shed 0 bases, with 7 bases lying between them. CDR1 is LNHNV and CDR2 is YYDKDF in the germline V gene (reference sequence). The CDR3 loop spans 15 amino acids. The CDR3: CATSRELASTDTQYF. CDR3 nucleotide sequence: TGTGCCACCAGCAGAGAGTTAGCAAGCACAGATACGCAGTATTTT.

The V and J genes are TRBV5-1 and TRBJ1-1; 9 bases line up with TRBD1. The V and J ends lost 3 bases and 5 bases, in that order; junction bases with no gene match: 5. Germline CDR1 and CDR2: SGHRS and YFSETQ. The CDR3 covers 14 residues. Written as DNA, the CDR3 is TGCGCCAGCAGCTCGAACGGACAGGGGACTGAAGCTTTCTTT. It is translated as CASSSNGQGTEAFF.

The CDR3 loop reads CASSLLEAGPAYQTEAFF. In nucleotides, the CDR3 is TGTGCCAGCAGTTTACTTGAGGCAGGGCCAGCTTATCAGACTGAAGCTTTCTTT. The V call is TRBV27, the J call TRBJ1-1; D possibly corresponds to TRBD1 (5 bases). CDR1 and CDR2 (germline): MNHEY, SMNVEV (reference sequence). The ends were cut back, 2 bases at V and 5 bases at J, with 24 bases in the middle. CDR3 length: 18 amino acids.

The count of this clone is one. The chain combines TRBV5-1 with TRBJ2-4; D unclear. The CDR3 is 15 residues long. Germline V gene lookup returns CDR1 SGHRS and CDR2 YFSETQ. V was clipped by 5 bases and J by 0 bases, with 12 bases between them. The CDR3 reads CASRPTPIAKNIQYF. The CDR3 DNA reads TGCGCCAGCAGACCCACACCAATAGCCAAAAACATTCAGTACTTC.

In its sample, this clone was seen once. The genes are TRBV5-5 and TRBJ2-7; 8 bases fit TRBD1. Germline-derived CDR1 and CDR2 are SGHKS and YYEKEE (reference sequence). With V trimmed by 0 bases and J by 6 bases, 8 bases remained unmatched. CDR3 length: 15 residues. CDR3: CASSLATGASSEQYF. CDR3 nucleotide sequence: TGTGCCAGCAGCTTGGCGACAGGGGCTAGTTCCGAGCAGTACTTC.

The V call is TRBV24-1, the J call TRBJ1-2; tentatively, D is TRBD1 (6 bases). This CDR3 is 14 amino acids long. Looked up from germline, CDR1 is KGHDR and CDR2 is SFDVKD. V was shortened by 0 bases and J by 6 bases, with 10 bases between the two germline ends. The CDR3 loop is CATSDLRGSDGYTF. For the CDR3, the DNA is TGTGCCACCAGTGATTTGAGGGGGTCCGATGGCTACACCTTC.

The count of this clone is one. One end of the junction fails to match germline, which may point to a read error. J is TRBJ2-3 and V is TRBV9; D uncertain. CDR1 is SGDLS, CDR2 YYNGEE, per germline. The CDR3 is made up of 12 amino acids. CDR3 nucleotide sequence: TGTGCCAGCAGCGGTTTAGAGGATAAGCAGTATTTT. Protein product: CASSGLEDKQYF.

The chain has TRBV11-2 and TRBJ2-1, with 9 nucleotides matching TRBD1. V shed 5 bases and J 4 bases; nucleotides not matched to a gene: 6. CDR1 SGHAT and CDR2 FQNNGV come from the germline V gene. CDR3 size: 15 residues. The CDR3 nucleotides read TGTGCCAGCAGCGGATCCGGGACAGGGTACAATGAGCAGTTCTTC. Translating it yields CASSGSGTGYNEQFF.

In DNA form, the CDR3 reads TGTGCCAGTAGTATACAGGGAGGGGACACTGAAGCTTTCTTT. Encoded protein: CASSIQGGDTEAFF. The chain joins TRBV19 to TRBJ1-1; maybe TRBD1 (5 bases). The CDR3 contains 14 residues. Germline V gives CDR1 LNHDA, CDR2 SQIVND (reference sequence). Deletions cut 2 bases from V and 3 bases from J, with 10 bases between.

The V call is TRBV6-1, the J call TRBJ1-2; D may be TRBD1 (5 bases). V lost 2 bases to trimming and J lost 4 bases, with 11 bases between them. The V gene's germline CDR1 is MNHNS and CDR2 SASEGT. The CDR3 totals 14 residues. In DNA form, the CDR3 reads TGTGCCAGCAGTGAAATGTGGGGCGGCTATGGCTACACCTTC. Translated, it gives CASSEMWGGYGYTF.

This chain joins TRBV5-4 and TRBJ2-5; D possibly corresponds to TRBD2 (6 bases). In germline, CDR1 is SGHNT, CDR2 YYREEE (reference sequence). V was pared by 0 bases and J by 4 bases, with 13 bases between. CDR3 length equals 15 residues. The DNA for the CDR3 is TGTGCCAGCAGCTTGGTCCGCGGGGAGAGAGAGACCCAGTACTTC. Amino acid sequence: CASSLVRGERETQYF.

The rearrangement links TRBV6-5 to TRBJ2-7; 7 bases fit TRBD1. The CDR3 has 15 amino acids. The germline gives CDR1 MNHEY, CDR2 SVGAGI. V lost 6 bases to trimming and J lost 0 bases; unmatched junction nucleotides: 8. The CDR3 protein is CASSSKGASSYEQYF. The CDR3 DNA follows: TGTGCCAGCAGCTCGAAGGGGGCCAGCTCCTACGAGCAGTACTTC.